The TCR beta chain described here comes from a study of cytomegalovirus exposure and HLA in healthy donors. With respect to this clone: The target antigen is unknown.

Germline V gene lookup returns CDR1 SGHTA and CDR2 FQGNSA. The CDR3 has 16 residues. The V gene end was trimmed by 2 bases and the J gene end by 6 bases; junction bases not matched to a gene: 7. Points from the study as a whole: Previous analysis showed most TCR beta V segments were productive about 87% or about 30% of the time.

The study ran its PCR with 60 Vbeta and 13 Jbeta primers. Produced via immunoSEQ multiplex PCR; TCRdb's table is partial and in-frame only. This table has 150,000 or so clones, about three quarters appearing once. This receptor was taken from a man aged 45-60 years in good health and CMV-seropositive. The rearrangement joins TRBV7-2 to TRBJ2-3; TRBD2 matches at 11 bases. Source material: PBMCs. The CDR3 loop reads CASSLQTSGARDTQYF. DNA for the CDR3: TGTGCCAGCAGCTTACAGACTAGCGGGGCGAGGGATACGCAGTATTTT.